The text below deals with one T cell receptor beta chain. The CDR3 runs to 14 residues. Trimming cost V 0 bases and J 6 bases, with 12 bases left between them. Germline CDR1 SGDLS, CDR2 YYNGEE. TCRdb keeps only in-frame clones here, not all; method: immunoSEQ multiplex PCR. This sample has tens of thousands of clones, with 90% to 95% found just once. This record belongs to a study of T cell changes during pregnancy in multiple sclerosis. The sequenced sample was CD4+ T cells from peripheral blood mononuclear cells, obtained in the second trimester of pregnancy. The receptor was isolated from a female donor with multiple sclerosis, enrolled in a pregnancy study. V usage is TRBV9 and J usage is TRBJ1-2, with D unclear. CDR3: CASSVAAGKDGYTF. CDR3 in DNA: TGTGCCAGCAGCGTAGCTGCAGGTAAAGATGGCTACACCTTC.